Presented here are 26 T cell receptor beta chains from one specimen sequenced in a study of blood T cell repertoires in COVID-19. The table came from immunoSEQ multiplex PCR; TCRdb's copy has only in-frame clones and leaves some out. The sample records over 400,000 clones, 85% to 90% being singletons. Specimen: peripheral blood. Receptor source: a woman aged 50 to 65 with COVID-19, enrolled during active disease.

This sequence joins TRBV6-5 and TRBJ2-7; 8 nucleotides line up with TRBD1. V lost 6 bases to trimming and J lost 3 bases; unmatched junction nucleotides: 4. The germline V gene has CDR1 MNHEY and CDR2 SVGAGI. The CDR3 consists of 13 residues. As DNA, the CDR3 is TGTGCCAGCAGGGCAGGGGGCTTCTACGAGCAGTACTTC. Its translation is CASRAGGFYEQYF.

The rearrangement uses TRBV6-1 and TRBJ2-7; D unresolved. Trimming left V 1 base short and J 0 bases short, with 10 bases between. The germline gives CDR1 MNHNS, CDR2 SASEGT. The length of the CDR3 is 15 residues. The CDR3 nucleotides read TGTGCCAGCAGTGAAGAACTCTTACTCTCCTACGAGCAGTACTTC. Residues: CASSEELLLSYEQYF.

The rearrangement joins TRBV19 to TRBJ2-2; TRBD1 agrees at 9 bases. The CDR3 is made up of 13 amino acids. Germline V lookup: CDR1 LNHDA, CDR2 SQIVND (reference sequence). With V trimmed by 6 bases and J by 7 bases, 3 bases remained unmatched. The CDR3 loop is CASSRQGVGELFF. CDR3 nucleotides: TGTGCCAGTAGCCGACAGGGGGTCGGGGAGCTGTTTTTT. The full variable domain, completed using reference TRBV19 and TRBJ2-2, is DGGITQSPKYLFRKEGQNVTLSCEQNLNHDAMYWYRQDPGQGLRLIYYSQIVNDFQKGDIAEGYSVSREKKESFPLTVTSAQKNPTAFYLCASSRQGVGELFFGEGSRLTVL.

The V and J genes are TRBV28 and TRBJ2-7; 11 positions match TRBD1. V was pared by 2 bases and J by 3 bases, with 0 bases of the junction left unmatched. This CDR3 region has 14 residues. Germline V CDR1 and CDR2: MDHEN, SYDVKM. The CDR3 DNA reads TGTGCCAGCAGTTTAGGGACAGGGGGCTACGAGCAGTACTTC. Protein: CASSLGTGGYEQYF.

The V gene is TRBV5-4, the J gene TRBJ2-1, with TRBD2 matching over 8 bases. The germline gives CDR1 SGHNT, CDR2 YYREEE (reference sequence). V was pared by 1 base and J by 8 bases, with 8 bases of the junction left unmatched. The CDR3 is 15 residues long. The CDR3 DNA reads as TGTGCCAGCAGCTTGAGGGCGGGGGGCGGTGATGAGCAGTTCTTC. The encoded protein is CASSLRAGGGDEQFF. The full variable domain, in which reference TRBV5-4 and TRBJ2-1 provide the parts outside the CDR3, is ETGVTQSPTHLIKTRGQQVTLRCSSQSGHNTVSWYQQALGQGPQFIFQYYREEENGRGNFPPRFSGLQFPNYSSELNVNALELDDSALYLCASSLRAGGGDEQFFGPGTRLTVL.

CDR3 coding DNA: TGTGCCAGCTCACCACAGGGAGGGGATGAAAAACTGTTTTTT. It is translated as CASSPQGGDEKLFF. The rearrangement joins TRBV18 to TRBJ1-4; a weak D match, TRBD1 (5 bases). The CDR3 is 14 residues long. V was trimmed by 1 base and J by 6 bases, leaving 9 bases between them. Germline V gene sequence: CDR1 KGHSH, CDR2 LQKENI.

The genes are TRBV3-1 (or the pseudogene TRBV3-2) and TRBJ2-4, with 8 bases that match TRBD1. With V trimmed by 4 bases and J by 0 bases, 8 bases remained unmatched. Looked up from germline, CDR1 is LGHDT and CDR2 is YNNKEL (reference sequence). The CDR3 extends over 17 amino acids. The CDR3: CASSRRQGSQAKNIQYF. Written as DNA, the CDR3 is TGTGCCAGCAGCCGTAGACAGGGGAGTCAAGCCAAAAACATTCAGTACTTC.

J is TRBJ1-4 and V is TRBV7-2, with D unclear. Per the germline V gene, CDR1 is SGHTA and CDR2 is FQGNSA. The CDR3 is made up of 13 amino acids. The V and J ends lost 4 bases and 7 bases respectively, with 10 bases between them. The chain's CDR3 is CASSSGYLEKLFF. Written as DNA, the CDR3 is TGTGCCAGCAGCTCCGGGTACCTTGAAAAACTGTTTTTT.

J is TRBJ1-1 and V is TRBV28; no definite D call. Per the germline V gene, CDR1 is MDHEN and CDR2 is SYDVKM. Between the trimmed V and J ends, which lost 3 bases and 10 bases, there was a span of 12 bases. The CDR3 consists of 12 residues. In DNA, the CDR3 is TGTGCCAGCAGTTTGAATGAGGGCGGAGCTTTCTTT. Amino acid sequence: CASSLNEGGAFF.

This clone was seen once. The rearrangement uses TRBV27 and TRBJ2-7; TRBD1 might be the D (6 bases). V was trimmed by 6 bases and J by 9 bases, leaving 15 bases between them. The CDR3 is made up of 12 amino acids. CDR1 is MNHEY and CDR2 is SMNVEV in the germline V gene (reference sequence). This CDR3 reads CASRDSTGTQYF. In DNA, the CDR3 is TGTGCCAGCAGAGACTCAACAGGGACGCAGTACTTC.

The chain carries TRBV30 and TRBJ2-5; a weak D match, TRBD2 (6 bases). Trimming removed 7 bases from V and 2 bases from J, with 14 bases in between. The germline gives CDR1 GTSNPN, CDR2 SVGIG (reference sequence). This CDR3 spans 13 amino acids. The CDR3 region is CAYLRREQETQYF. The CDR3 DNA follows: TGTGCCTACTTAAGACGGGAGCAAGAGACCCAGTACTTC.

In its sample, this clone was seen a few times. This chain connects TRBV5-1 to TRBJ1-1; 7 positions match TRBD1. CDR3 size: 15 residues. The V segment lost 4 bases and the J segment 6 bases; nucleotides outside the gene matches: 12. Per germline, CDR1 SGHRS and CDR2 YFSETQ. The DNA of the CDR3 is TGCGCCAGCAGCCTCGGGAGGGGGCGAAGCCCTGAAGCTTTCTTT. The encoded protein is CASSLGRGRSPEAFF.

The chain couples TRBV6-6 to TRBJ2-2; tentative D call: TRBD1 (6 bases). Trimming took off 6 bases at V and 4 bases at J, with 9 bases between the two ends. In germline, CDR1 is MNHNY, CDR2 SVGAGI (reference sequence). This CDR3 comprises 13 residues. The CDR3 spells CASRDSFTGELFF. DNA of the CDR3: TGTGCCAGCAGGGACAGCTTCACCGGGGAGCTGTTTTTT.

This clone showed up just once. This chain joins TRBV27 and TRBJ1-1, with D perhaps matching TRBD1 (5 bases). The V gene's germline CDR1 is MNHEY and CDR2 SMNVEV (reference sequence). The CDR3 covers 14 residues. The V gene lost 3 bases and the J gene lost 0 bases, with 8 bases spanning the gap. CDR3 sequence reads: CASSFAGLNTEAFF. In DNA form, the CDR3 reads TGTGCCAGCAGTTTTGCGGGGCTGAACACTGAAGCTTTCTTT.

This clone was seen only once. This chain uses TRBV5-1 with TRBJ1-1, with 7 bases that match TRBD1. This CDR3 is built from 17 residues. Germline assignment: CDR1 SGHRS and CDR2 YFSETQ. The V and J ends lost 0 bases and 1 base, in that order; junction bases with no gene match: 9. CDR3 sequence reads: CASSLEARGIGNTEAFF. The CDR3 region has the DNA TGCGCCAGCAGCTTGGAAGCCAGGGGGATAGGGAACACTGAAGCTTTCTTT.

The rearrangement uses TRBV3-1 (or the pseudogene TRBV3-2) and TRBJ1-1; D gene ambiguous. Germline CDR1 reads LGHDT; CDR2 reads YNNKEL (reference sequence). The CDR3 runs to 13 residues. The germline V and J ends were trimmed by 0 bases and 10 bases, with 12 bases remaining between them. In nucleotides, the CDR3 is TGTGCCAGCAGCCAAGATAGCCGGGGTGCAGCTTTCTTT. Translation gives CASSQDSRGAAFF.

The gene calls are TRBV5-1 and TRBJ2-2; 11 bases are shared with TRBD1. The V and J ends lost 10 bases and 4 bases, in that order; junction bases with no gene match: 9. CDR3 length: 15 residues. The germline V gene encodes CDR1 SGHRS and CDR2 YFSETQ. DNA for the CDR3: TGCGCCTCCACCTCCGGGACAGGGGGCACCGGGGAGCTGTTTTTT. It codes for CASTSGTGGTGELFF.

The chain recombines TRBV11-2 with TRBJ2-7; maybe TRBD1 (5 bases). The ends were cut back, 5 bases at V and 4 bases at J, with 15 bases in the middle. The CDR3 is made up of 14 amino acids. From germline, CDR1 is SGHAT and CDR2 FQNNGV. DNA for the CDR3: TGTGCCAGCAGCCCCAGGACACCCCCTTACGAGCAGTACTTC. As protein: CASSPRTPPYEQYF.

V is TRBV12-3 or TRBV12-4 and J is TRBJ2-7, with TRBD1 matching 7 bases. The CDR3 covers 13 residues. J lost 2 bases, V lost 5 bases, and 3 bases had no gene match. DNA for the CDR3: TGTGCCAGCAGTACAGGGGACGCCTACGAGCAGTACTTC. It translates to CASSTGDAYEQYF.

V is TRBV10-3 and J is TRBJ1-3; D is perhaps TRBD1 (5 bases). The germline V and J ends were trimmed by 2 bases and 4 bases, with 12 bases remaining between them. The CDR3 loop spans 15 amino acids. CDR1 ENHRY and CDR2 SYGVKD come from the germline V gene. Here the CDR3 DNA reads TGTGCCATCAGTGAGGGGACTGCCCAAGGAAACACCATATATTTT. It is translated as CAISEGTAQGNTIYF.

This clone showed up just once. The chain uses TRBV19 and TRBJ2-3; D is possibly TRBD2 (5 bases). The CDR3 consists of 13 residues. The V gene lost 9 bases and the J gene lost 2 bases, with 12 bases spanning the gap. Germline assignment: CDR1 LNHDA and CDR2 SQIVND (reference sequence). Here the CDR3 DNA reads TGTGCCAGCGGACGGGGTTCCACAGATACGCAGTATTTT. It yields the protein CASGRGSTDTQYF.

This clone was detected only once. The chain is built from TRBV11-2 and TRBJ2-6; perhaps TRBD2 as D (7 bases). The V end was cut by 5 bases, the J end by 4 bases, with 12 bases between. The CDR3 spans 15 residues. Germline V gene data show CDR1 as SGHAT and CDR2 as FQNNGV. The CDR3 region has the DNA TGTGCCAGCAGCCGGGGGGCTGCCGGGGCCAACGTCCTGACTTTC. Amino acid sequence: CASSRGAAGANVLTF.

V and J are TRBV7-9 and TRBJ1-6; unclear D gene. The germline V gene encodes CDR1 SEHNR and CDR2 FQNEAQ (reference sequence). V was clipped by 1 base and J by 4 bases, with 5 bases between them. CDR3 length equals 14 residues. CDR3 sequence reads: CASSLETYNSPLHF. The CDR3 region has the DNA TGTGCCAGCAGCTTAGAAACTTATAATTCACCCCTCCACTTT.

The chain is built from TRBV10-1 and TRBJ2-2, with 8 bases that match TRBD1. CDR3 length: 15 amino acids. With V trimmed by 6 bases and J by 1 base, 4 bases remained unmatched. Germline lookup yields CDR1 WNHNN and CDR2 SYGVQD (reference sequence). The DNA for the CDR3 is TGCGCCAGCAGCCAGACAGGGGAGAACACCGGGGAGCTGTTTTTT. Translated: CASSQTGENTGELFF.

V gene TRBV29-1 combines with J gene TRBJ1-2; 8 nucleotides match TRBD1. Trimming cost V 3 bases and J 6 bases; bases outside gene matches: 3. This CDR3 has 12 amino acids. CDR1 is SQVTM, CDR2 ANQGSEA, per germline. The CDR3 here is CSVDSTGDGYTF. CDR3 bases: TGCAGCGTTGATTCGACAGGGGATGGCTACACCTTC.

The V gene is TRBV28, the J gene TRBJ2-7, with a possible D match to TRBD1 (6 bases). V was cut by 10 bases and J by 4 bases, with 17 bases left in between. CDR1 is MDHEN, CDR2 SYDVKM, per germline. The CDR3 covers 13 residues. The CDR3 loop reads CATLDSKGYEQYF. CDR3 in DNA: TGTGCCACCCTGGACAGTAAAGGTTACGAGCAGTACTTC.